This TCR beta chain was sequenced for a study of T cells in localized non-small cell lung cancer. Study-wide results and caveats: Sequencing covered just one tumor region, so heterogeneity cannot be ruled out. Median detection of top 100 tumor clones in adjacent lung was 55 to 60 clones.

With regard to this clone: Its antigen remains unidentified.

Using immunoSEQ multiplex PCR, the repertoire was profiled, and TCRdb retains in-frame clones only, with some absent. The table lists about 78,000 clones, 84% of them singletons. The clonotype comes from a man aged 40 to 70 with stage I lung adenocarcinoma. Material: peripheral blood, obtained before any cancer treatment.

For the CDR3, the DNA is TGTGCCAGCAGTAGCCCCGGACAGGGGGCTTATAGCGAAGCTTTCTTT. Amino acid sequence: CASSSPGQGAYSEAFF. The chain joins TRBV6-6 to TRBJ1-1; 11 bases are a match to TRBD1. Germline CDR1 MNHNY, CDR2 SVGAGI (reference sequence). V lost 5 bases, J lost 8 bases, and 13 bases stayed unmatched. This CDR3 is built from 16 residues.